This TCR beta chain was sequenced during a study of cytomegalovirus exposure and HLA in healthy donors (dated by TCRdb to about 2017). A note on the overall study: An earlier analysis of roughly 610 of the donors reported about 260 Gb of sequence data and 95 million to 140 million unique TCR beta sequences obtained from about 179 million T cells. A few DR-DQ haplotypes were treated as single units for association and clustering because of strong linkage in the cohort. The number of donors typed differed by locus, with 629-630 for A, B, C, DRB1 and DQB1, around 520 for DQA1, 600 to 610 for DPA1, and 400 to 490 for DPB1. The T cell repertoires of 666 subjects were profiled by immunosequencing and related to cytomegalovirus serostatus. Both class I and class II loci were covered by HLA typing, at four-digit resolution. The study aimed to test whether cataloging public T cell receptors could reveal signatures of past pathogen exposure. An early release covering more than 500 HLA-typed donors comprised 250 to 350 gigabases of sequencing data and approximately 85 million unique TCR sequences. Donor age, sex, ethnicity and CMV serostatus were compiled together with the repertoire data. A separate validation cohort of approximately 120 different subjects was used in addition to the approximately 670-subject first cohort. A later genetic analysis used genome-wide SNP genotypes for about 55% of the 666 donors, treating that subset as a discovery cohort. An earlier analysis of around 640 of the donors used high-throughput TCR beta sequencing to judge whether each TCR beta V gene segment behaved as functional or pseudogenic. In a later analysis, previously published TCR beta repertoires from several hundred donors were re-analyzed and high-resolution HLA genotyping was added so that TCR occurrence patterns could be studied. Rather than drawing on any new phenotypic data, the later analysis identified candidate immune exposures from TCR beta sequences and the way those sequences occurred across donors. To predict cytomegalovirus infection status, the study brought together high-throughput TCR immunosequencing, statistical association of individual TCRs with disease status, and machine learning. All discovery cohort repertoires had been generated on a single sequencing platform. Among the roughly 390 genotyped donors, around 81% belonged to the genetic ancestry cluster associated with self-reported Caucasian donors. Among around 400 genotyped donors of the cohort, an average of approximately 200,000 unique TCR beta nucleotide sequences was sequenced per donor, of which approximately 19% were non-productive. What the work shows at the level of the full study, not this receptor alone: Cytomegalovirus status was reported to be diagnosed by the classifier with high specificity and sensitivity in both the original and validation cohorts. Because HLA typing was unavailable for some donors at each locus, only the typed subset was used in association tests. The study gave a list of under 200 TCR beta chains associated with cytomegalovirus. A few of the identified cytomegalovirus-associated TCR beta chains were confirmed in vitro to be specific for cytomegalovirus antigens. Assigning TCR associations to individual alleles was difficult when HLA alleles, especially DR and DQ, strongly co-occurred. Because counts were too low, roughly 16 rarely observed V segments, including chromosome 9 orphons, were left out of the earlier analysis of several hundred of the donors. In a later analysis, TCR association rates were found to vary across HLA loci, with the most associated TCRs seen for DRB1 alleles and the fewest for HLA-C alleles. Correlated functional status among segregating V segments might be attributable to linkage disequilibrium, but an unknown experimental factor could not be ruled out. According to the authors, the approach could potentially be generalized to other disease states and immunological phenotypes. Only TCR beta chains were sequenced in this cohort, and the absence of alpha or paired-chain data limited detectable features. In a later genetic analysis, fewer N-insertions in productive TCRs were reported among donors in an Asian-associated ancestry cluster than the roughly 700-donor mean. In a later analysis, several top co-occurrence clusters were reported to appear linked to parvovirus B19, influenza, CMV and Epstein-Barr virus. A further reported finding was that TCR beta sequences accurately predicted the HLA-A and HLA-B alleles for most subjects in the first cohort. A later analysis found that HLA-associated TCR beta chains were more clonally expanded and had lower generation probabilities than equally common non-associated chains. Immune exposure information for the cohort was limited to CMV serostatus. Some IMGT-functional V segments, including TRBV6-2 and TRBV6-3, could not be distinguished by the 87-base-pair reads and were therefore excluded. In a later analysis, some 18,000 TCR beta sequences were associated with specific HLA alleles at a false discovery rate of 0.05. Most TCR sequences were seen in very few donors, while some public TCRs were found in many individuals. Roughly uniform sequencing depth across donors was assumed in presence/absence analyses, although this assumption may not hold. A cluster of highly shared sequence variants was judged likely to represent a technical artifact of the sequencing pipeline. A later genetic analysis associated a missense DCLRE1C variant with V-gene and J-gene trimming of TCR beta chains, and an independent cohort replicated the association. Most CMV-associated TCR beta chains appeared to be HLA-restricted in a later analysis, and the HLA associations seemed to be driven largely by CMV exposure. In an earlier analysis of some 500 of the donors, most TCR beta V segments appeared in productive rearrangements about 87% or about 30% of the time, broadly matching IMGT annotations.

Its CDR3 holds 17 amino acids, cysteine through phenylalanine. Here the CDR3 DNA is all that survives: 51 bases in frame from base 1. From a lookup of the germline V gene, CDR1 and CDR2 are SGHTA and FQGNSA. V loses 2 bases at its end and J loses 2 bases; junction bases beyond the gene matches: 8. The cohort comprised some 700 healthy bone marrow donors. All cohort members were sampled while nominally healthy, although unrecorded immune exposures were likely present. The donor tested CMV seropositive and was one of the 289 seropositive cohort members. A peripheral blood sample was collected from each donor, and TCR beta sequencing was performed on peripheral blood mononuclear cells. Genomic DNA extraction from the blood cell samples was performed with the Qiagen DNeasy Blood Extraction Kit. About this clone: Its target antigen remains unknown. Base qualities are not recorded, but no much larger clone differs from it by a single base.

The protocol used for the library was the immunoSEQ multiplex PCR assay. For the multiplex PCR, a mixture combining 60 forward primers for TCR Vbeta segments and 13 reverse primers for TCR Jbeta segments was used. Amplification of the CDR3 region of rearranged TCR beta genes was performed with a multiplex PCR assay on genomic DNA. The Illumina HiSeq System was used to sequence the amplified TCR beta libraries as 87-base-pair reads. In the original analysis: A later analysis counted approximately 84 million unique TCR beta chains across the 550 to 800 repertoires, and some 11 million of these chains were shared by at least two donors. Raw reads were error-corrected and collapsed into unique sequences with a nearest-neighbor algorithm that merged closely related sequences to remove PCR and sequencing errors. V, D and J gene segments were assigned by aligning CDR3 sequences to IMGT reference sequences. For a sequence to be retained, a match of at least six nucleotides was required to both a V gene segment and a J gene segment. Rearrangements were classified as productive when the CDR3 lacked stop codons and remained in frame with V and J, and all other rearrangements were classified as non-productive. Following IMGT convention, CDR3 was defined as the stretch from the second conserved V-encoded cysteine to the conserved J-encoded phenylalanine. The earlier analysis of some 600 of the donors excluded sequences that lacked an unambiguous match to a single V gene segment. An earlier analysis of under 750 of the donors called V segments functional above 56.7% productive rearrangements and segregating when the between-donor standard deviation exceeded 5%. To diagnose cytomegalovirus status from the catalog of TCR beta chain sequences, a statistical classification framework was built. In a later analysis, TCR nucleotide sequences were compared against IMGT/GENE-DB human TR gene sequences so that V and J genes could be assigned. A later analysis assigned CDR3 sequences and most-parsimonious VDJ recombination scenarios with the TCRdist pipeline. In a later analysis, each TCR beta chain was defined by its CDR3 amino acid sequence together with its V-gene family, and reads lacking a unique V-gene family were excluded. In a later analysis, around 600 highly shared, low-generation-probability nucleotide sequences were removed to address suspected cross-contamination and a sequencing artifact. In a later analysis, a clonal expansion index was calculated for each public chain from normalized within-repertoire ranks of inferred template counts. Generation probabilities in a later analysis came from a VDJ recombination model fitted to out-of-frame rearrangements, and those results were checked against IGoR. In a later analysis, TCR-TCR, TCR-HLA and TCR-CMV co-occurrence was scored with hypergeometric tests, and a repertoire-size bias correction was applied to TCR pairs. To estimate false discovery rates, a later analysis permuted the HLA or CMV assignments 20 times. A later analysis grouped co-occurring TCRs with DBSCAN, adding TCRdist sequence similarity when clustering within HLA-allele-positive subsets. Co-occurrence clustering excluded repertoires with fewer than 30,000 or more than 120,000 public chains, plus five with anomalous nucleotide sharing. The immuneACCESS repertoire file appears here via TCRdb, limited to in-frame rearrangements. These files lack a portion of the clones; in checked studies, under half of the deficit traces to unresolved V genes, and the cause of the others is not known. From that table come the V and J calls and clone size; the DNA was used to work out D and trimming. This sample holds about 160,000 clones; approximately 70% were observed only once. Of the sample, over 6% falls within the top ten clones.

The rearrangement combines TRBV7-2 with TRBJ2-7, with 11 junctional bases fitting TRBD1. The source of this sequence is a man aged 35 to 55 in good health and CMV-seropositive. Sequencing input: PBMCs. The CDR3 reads CASSLRFRDRGAYEQYF. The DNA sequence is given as TGTGCCAGCAGCTTAAGGTTCCGGGACAGGGGGGCCTACGAGCAGTACTTC. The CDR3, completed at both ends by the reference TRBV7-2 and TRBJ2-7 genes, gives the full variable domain GAGVSQSPSNKVTEKGKDVELRCDPISGHTALYWYRQSLGQGLEFLIYFQGNSAPDKSGLPSDRFSAERTGGSVSTLTIQRTQQEDSAVYLCASSLRFRDRGAYEQYFGPGTRLTVT.